This T cell receptor beta chain stems from a study of T cell repertoires in cytomegalovirus infection. In the study overall: It can be stated that public TCR beta signatures indicated CMV infection as well as a matching HLA type.

A single record per CDR3 protein comes from TCRdb applying MiXCR to the reads. The sample has 250,000 or so distinct CDR3 sequences, about 15% seen once. Worth noting for this clonotype: Its target is not known.

Overall study results and limits: It was HLA-C-restricted CMV-specific TCR beta clonotypes that dominated the response ex vivo. The cumulative frequency of public TCR beta families distinguished individuals who carried CMV together with the relevant HLA.

V lost 0 bases, J lost 4 bases, and 18 bases lay in between. The CDR3 spans 16 residues. In germline, CDR1 is DFQATT, CDR2 SNEGSKA (reference sequence). This sequence originates from a human donor in good health (CMV status not recorded). Some clones in this sample may be carry-over from other donors' samples. The V call is TRBV20-1, the J call TRBJ1-2, with D perhaps TRBD1 (6 bases). Source material: CD8+ T cells from PBMCs. This CDR3 reads CSARDLEQGLSYGYTF. The CDR3 bases are TGCAGTGCTAGAGACCTAGAACAGGGTTTGAGCTATGGCTACACCTTC.